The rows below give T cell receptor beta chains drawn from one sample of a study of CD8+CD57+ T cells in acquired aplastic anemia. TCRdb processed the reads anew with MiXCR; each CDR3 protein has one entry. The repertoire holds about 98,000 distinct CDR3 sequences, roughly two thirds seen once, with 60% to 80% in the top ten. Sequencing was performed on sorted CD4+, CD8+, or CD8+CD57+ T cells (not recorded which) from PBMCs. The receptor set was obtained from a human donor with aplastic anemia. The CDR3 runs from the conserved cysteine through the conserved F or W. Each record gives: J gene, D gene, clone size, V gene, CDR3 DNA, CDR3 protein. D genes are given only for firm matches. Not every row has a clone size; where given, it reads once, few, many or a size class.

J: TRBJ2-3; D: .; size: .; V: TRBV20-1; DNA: TGCAGTGCTGGCAAGGACACTCGCACAGATACGCAGTATTTT; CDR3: CSAGKDTRTDTQYF
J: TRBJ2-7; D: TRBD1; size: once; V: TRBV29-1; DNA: TGCAGCGTCGACAGCGTTGAAGGACAGGGTAGCTACGAGCAGTACTTC; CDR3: CSVDSVEGQGSYEQYF
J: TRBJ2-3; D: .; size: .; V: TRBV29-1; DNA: TGTAGCGTTGAACGGTCCCGGAGCACAGATACGCAGTATTTT; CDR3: CSVERSRSTDTQYF
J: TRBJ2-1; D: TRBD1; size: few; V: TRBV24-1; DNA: TGTGCCACCAGTGATTTGCTCCGACAGGGTGAGCAGTTCTTC; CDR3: CATSDLLRQGEQFF
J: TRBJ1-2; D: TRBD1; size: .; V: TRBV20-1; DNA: TGCAGTGCCACCCGGGGGCAGGGGGATCGTGGCTACACCTTC; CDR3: CSATRGQGDRGYTF
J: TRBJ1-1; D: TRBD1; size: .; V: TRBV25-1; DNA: TGTGCCAGCAGTCGACAGGGAGGTACTGAAGCTTTCTTT; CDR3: CASSRQGGTEAFF
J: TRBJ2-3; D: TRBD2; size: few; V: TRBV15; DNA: TGTGCCACCAGCAGAGTGGGTAGCGGGAACCGAGATACGCAGTATTTT; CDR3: CATSRVGSGNRDTQYF
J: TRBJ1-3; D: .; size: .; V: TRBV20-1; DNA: TGCAGTGCTTCACTAGACAGCTCTGGAAACACCATATATTTT; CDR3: CSASLDSSGNTIYF
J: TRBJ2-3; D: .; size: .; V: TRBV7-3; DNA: TGTGCCAGCAGCTTCGGGGGTAGCACAGATACGCAGTATTTT; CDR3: CASSFGGSTDTQYF
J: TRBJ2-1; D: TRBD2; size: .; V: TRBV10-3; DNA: TGTGCCATCAGTGAGTCGGGACGGGGGGTTATGTATGAGCAGTTCTTC; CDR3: CAISESGRGVMYEQFF
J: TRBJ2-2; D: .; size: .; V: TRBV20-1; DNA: TGCAGTGCTCCCGGACAGATTGGGCTGTTTTTT; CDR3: CSAPGQIGLFF
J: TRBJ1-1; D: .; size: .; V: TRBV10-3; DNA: TGTGCCACTCGACATCTGAACACTGAAGCTTTCTTT; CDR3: CATRHLNTEAFF
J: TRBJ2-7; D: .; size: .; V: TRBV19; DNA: TGTGCCAGTTCTGACAGATTCTACGAGCAGTACTTC; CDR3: CASSDRFYEQYF
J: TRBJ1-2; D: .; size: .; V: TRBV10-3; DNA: TGTGCCATCAGCCGGGGCTCCCCTAACTATGGCTACACCTTC; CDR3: CAISRGSPNYGYTF
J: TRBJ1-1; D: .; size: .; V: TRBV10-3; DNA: TGCGCCACCAGTGATGTCAGGCTGAACACTGAAGCTTTCTTT; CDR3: CATSDVRLNTEAFF
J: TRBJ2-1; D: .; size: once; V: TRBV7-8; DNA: TGTGCCAGCAGCCCTCACCCGTATGAGCAGTTCTTC; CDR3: CASSPHPYEQFF
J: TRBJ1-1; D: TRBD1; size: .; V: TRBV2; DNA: TGTGCCACCCGACAGGGTGAAGCTTTCTTT; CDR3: CATRQGEAFF
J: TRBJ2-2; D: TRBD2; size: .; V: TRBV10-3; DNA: TGTGCCATCGAGGGACTAAACACCGGGGAGCTGTTTTTT; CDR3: CAIEGLNTGELFF
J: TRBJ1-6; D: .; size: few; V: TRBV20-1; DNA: TGCAGTGCTAGAGATGGGGAAGGACCGGGTCGGTCACCCCTCCACTTT; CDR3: CSARDGEGPGRSPLHF
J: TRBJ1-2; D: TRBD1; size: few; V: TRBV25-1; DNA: TGTGCCAGCAGTGACCCTGGGACAGGAAACCGCTATGGCTACACCTTC; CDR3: CASSDPGTGNRYGYTF
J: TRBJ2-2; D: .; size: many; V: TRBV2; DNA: TGTGCCACTCGCGGGGGCCAGGGCGGGGAGCTGTTTTTT; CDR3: CATRGGQGGELFF
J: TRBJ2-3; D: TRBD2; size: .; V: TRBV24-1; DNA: TGTGCCACCAAAGCGGGGAAGTATTTT; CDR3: CATKAGKYF
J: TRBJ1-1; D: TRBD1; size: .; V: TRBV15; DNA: TGTGCCACCAGCCGAGGGGAGGGACAGGGGACGTTGAACACTGAAGCTTTCTTT; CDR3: CATSRGEGQGTLNTEAFF
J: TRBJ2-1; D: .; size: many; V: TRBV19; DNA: TGTGCCAGTATAGAGCCTTCAAGGGGTGAGCAGTTCTTC; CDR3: CASIEPSRGEQFF
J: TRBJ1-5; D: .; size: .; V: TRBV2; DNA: TGTGCCATCAAAGGGGACAAGGGTGAGCCCCAGCATTTT; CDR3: CAIKGDKGEPQHF
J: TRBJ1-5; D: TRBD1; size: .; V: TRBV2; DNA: TGTGCCAGCAGTGGAGGGACAGGGGGCTTTCAGCCCCAGCATTTT; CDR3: CASSGGTGGFQPQHF
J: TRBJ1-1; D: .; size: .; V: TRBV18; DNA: TGTGCCAGCTCACCAGGTGACCTTGAAGCTTTCTTT; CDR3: CASSPGDLEAFF
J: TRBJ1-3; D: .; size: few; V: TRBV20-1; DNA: TGCAGTGCTTCACAGGGAGGAAACACCATATATTTT; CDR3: CSASQGGNTIYF
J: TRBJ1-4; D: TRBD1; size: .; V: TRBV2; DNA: TGTGCCAGCAGGCAGGGGGCAGGGACTAATGAAAAACTGTTTTTT; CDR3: CASRQGAGTNEKLFF
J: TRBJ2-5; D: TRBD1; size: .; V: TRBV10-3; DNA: TGTGCCAGCAGTTCCGGGACAGAACAAGAGACCCAGTACTTC; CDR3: CASSSGTEQETQYF
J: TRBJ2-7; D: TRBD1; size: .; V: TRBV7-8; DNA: TGTGCCAGCAGCCTATCCGGGACAGACTTCTCCGAGCAGTACTTC; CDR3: CASSLSGTDFSEQYF
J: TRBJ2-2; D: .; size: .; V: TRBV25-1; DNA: TGTGCCAGCAGTGAGCCGGGGCAGCCATTTAGGGCCGGGGAGCTGTTTTTT; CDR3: CASSEPGQPFRAGELFF
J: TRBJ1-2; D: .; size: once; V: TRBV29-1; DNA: TGCAGCGTCCAGGGGAGGTATGGCTACACCTTC; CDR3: CSVQGRYGYTF
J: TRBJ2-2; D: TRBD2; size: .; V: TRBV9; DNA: TGTGCCAGCAGCCGGGGGGTCGGGGAGCTGTTTTTT; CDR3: CASSRGVGELFF
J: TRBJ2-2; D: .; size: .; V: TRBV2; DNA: TGTGCCAGCACCCCGGGTCCGAACACCGGGGAGCTGTTTTTT; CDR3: CASTPGPNTGELFF
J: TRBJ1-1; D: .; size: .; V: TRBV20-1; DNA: TGCAGTGCCTCGAGTACGGGACGGATGAACACTGAAGCTTTCTTT; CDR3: CSASSTGRMNTEAFF
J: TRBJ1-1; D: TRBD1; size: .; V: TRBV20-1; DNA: TGCAGTGCTATGGACAGGGCGGGTCGTGCTTTCTTT; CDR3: CSAMDRAGRAFF
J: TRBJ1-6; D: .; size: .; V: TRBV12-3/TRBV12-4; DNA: TGTGCCAGCACCAACCAGGGTATCAGTTCACCCCTCCACTTT; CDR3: CASTNQGISSPLHF
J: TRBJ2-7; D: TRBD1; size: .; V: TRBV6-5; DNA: TGTGCCAGCAGTTACTCTGGCAGGGGGCGAATGTACGAGCAGTACTTC; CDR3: CASSYSGRGRMYEQYF
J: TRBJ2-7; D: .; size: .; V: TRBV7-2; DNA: TGCGCCAGCAGCTGGGGTTCGGGAGATCGTACTGCGGAGTACTTC; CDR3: CASSWGSGDRTAEYF